A single sample gave rise to the 27 T cell receptor beta chains below, sequenced in a study of OX40 agonist ivuxolimab in advanced cancers. The assay was immunoSEQ multiplex PCR, and TCRdb's table has in-frame clones only and misses some. The sample has 25,000 to 30,000 clones, around 90% seen once. Sequences were derived from CD4+ or CD8+ T cells sorted from blood, sampled in a trial of the OX40 agonist ivuxolimab. These receptors originate from an adult with an advanced solid tumor such as melanoma, head and neck, liver or kidney cancer.

The chain uses TRBV13 and TRBJ1-4, with no clear D. V shed 4 bases and J shed 8 bases, with 14 bases lying between them. The germline CDR1 and CDR2 sequences are PRHDT and FYEKMQ (reference sequence). This CDR3 is built from 14 residues. The CDR3 DNA is TGTGCCAGCAGCTCCCTCTCAGGAGAAGAAAAACTGTTTTTT. Translating it yields CASSSLSGEEKLFF.

J is TRBJ2-1 and V is TRBV4-1, with D unresolved. CDR3 length: 16 amino acids. Trimming took off 1 base at V and 1 base at J, with 11 bases between the two ends. Germline assignment: CDR1 MGHRA and CDR2 YSYEKL. Written as DNA, the CDR3 is TGCGCCAGCAGCCAAGGATGGAGTCCATCCTACAATGAGCAGTTCTTC. Translation: CASSQGWSPSYNEQFF.

The chain couples TRBV4-3 to TRBJ2-1; no definite D call. The germline V and J ends were trimmed by 1 base and 8 bases, with 12 bases remaining between them. Germline lookup yields CDR1 LGHNA and CDR2 YSLEER. The length of the CDR3 is 14 residues. The CDR3 DNA is TGCGCCAGCAGCCAAGGAACCGGTTGGCATGAGCAGTTCTTC. As protein: CASSQGTGWHEQFF.

Comments on this clone: The sample holds other DNA sequences that translate to the same CDR3. This chain connects TRBV19 to TRBJ2-3, with D tentatively TRBD1 (6 bases). This CDR3 has 13 residues. Trimming removed 5 bases at V and 4 bases at J, with 10 bases between. Germline V gene data show CDR1 as LNHDA and CDR2 as SQIVND (reference sequence). CDR3 in amino acids: CASSFRQADTQYF. The CDR3 coding sequence is TGTGCCAGTAGTTTCAGACAGGCAGATACGCAGTATTTT.

The chain is built from TRBV9 and TRBJ2-3, with D maybe TRBD1 (6 bases). V lost 3 bases, J lost 2 bases, and 16 bases lay in between. The CDR3 is 16 amino acids. Germline-derived CDR1 and CDR2 are SGDLS and YYNGEE. The CDR3, as DNA: TGTGCCAGCAGCGAGGTACAGGGTGGTGACACAGATACGCAGTATTTT. This translates into CASSEVQGGDTDTQYF.

The gene calls are TRBV2 and TRBJ2-4, with TRBD2 matching over 10 bases. The CDR3 consists of 16 residues. CDR1 and CDR2 (germline): SNHLY, FYNNEI. Trimming removed 6 bases from V and 0 bases from J; junction bases left unmatched: 5. The DNA for the CDR3 is TGTGCCAGCAGATCGGGACTAGCGCTAGCCAAAAACATTCAGTACTTC. It is translated as CASRSGLALAKNIQYF.

V usage is TRBV11-2 and J usage is TRBJ2-1; D might be TRBD2 (5 bases). V shed 0 bases and J shed 2 bases, with 14 bases lying between them. Germline lookup yields CDR1 SGHAT and CDR2 FQNNGV. The CDR3 spans 17 residues. CDR3 protein: CASSLDLGGSTYNEQFF. Written as DNA, the CDR3 is TGTGCCAGCAGCTTAGATCTCGGCGGGTCCACCTACAATGAGCAGTTCTTC.

The V and J genes are TRBV4-2 and TRBJ2-1; TRBD2 aligns across 8 bases. The V gene's germline CDR1 is LGHNA and CDR2 YNFKEQ. Trimming cost V 1 base and J 7 bases; bases outside gene matches: 6. The CDR3 extends over 15 amino acids. CDR3 protein: CASSQVVAGGNEQFF. The CDR3 region has the DNA TGTGCCAGCAGCCAAGTGGTGGCGGGAGGTAATGAGCAGTTCTTC.

The V gene is TRBV9, the J gene TRBJ2-7; D may be TRBD1 (6 bases). Germline CDR1 and CDR2: SGDLS and YYNGEE. This CDR3 comprises 14 residues. V was pared by 3 bases and J by 3 bases, with 13 bases between. CDR3 nucleotides: TGTGCCAGCAGCGAGGGGGACGCAAGCTACGAGCAGTACTTC. Translation: CASSEGDASYEQYF. Filled out from reference TRBV9 and TRBJ2-7, the complete variable domain reads DSGVTQTPKHLITATGQRVTLRCSPRSGDLSVYWYQQSLDQGLQFLIQYYNGEERAKGNILERFSAQQFPDLHSELNLSSLELGDSALYFCASSEGDASYEQYFGPGTRLTVT.

V gene TRBV4-2 combines with J gene TRBJ1-3; TRBD1 matches at 7 bases. V lost 4 bases to trimming and J lost 0 bases; unmatched junction nucleotides: 12. The germline V gene encodes CDR1 LGHNA and CDR2 YNFKEQ. The CDR3 is made up of 18 amino acids. CDR3: CASSRGADRLSSGNTIYF. The CDR3 DNA sequence: TGTGCCAGCAGCCGGGGCGCGGACAGGTTGAGCTCTGGAAACACCATATATTTT.

The V call is TRBV6-1, the J call TRBJ1-1, with TRBD1 matching over 8 bases. Trimming removed 7 bases from V and 5 bases from J; junction bases left unmatched: 12. Germline V gene lookup returns CDR1 MNHNS and CDR2 SASEGT. The CDR3 consists of 15 residues. The CDR3 DNA follows: TGTGCCAGCACAGGGGGCCGAGGCTGGGGGACTGAAGCTTTCTTT. Protein: CASTGGRGWGTEAFF.

This chain links TRBV6-1 with TRBJ2-7; D uncertain. Looked up from germline, CDR1 is MNHNS and CDR2 is SASEGT. Trimming left V 9 bases short and J 4 bases short, with 10 bases between. The CDR3 is 11 amino acids. CDR3 sequence (DNA): TGTGCCAGTATGTCCGGGTACGAGCAGTACTTC. Its translation: CASMSGYEQYF.

Relative to its sample, this clone is medium-sized. The chain combines TRBV19 with TRBJ1-2; 7 bases fit TRBD1. Germline V gives CDR1 LNHDA, CDR2 SQIVND (reference sequence). V lost 10 bases to trimming and J lost 5 bases; unmatched junction nucleotides: 4. This CDR3 contains 11 residues. The CDR3 nucleotides are TGTGCCACCTCGACAGGGTATGGCTACACCTTC. This translates into CATSTGYGYTF.

The genes are TRBV7-6 and TRBJ1-2; D might be TRBD1 (6 bases). V lost 1 base, J lost 5 bases, and 20 bases lay in between. CDR1 and CDR2 (germline): SGHVS, FNYEAQ. The CDR3 extends over 17 amino acids. The CDR3 DNA sequence: TGTGCCAGCAGCTTAGGACCCCGGGGGGGGCTGATGTATGGCTACACCTTC. Residues: CASSLGPRGGLMYGYTF. Full variable domain (outside the CDR3, taken from reference TRBV7-6 and TRBJ1-2): GAGVSQSPRYKVTKRGQDVALRCDPISGHVSLYWYRQALGQGPEFLTYFNYEAQQDKSGLPNDRFSAERPEGSISTLTIQRTEQRDSAMYRCASSLGPRGGLMYGYTFGSGTRLTVV.

The chain employs TRBV6-1 and TRBJ1-4, with a weak D call TRBD1 (5 bases). Trimming removed 6 bases from V and 2 bases from J, with 13 bases in between. There are 15 residues in the CDR3. The germline gives CDR1 MNHNS, CDR2 SASEGT. The CDR3 nucleotides are TGTGCCAGCAGCCAGGGTGTGCCGACTAATGAAAAACTGTTTTTT. Its translation is CASSQGVPTNEKLFF.

V is TRBV6-6 and J is TRBJ2-7; D may be TRBD1 (6 bases). The CDR3 loop spans 16 amino acids. V lost 0 bases to trimming and J lost 5 bases, with 17 bases between them. Per germline, CDR1 MNHNY and CDR2 SVGAGI (reference sequence). The CDR3, as DNA: TGTGCCAGCAGTTACTCGATACAGGGAAAGGGCCACGAGCAGTACTTC. Protein: CASSYSIQGKGHEQYF.

This clone was detected once. The rearrangement links TRBV27 to TRBJ1-1; D is ambiguous. From germline, CDR1 is MNHEY and CDR2 SMNVEV (reference sequence). The CDR3 is 13 residues long. V lost 3 bases and J lost 2, with 7 bases in between. The CDR3: CASSFISNTEAFF. In DNA, the CDR3 is TGTGCCAGCAGTTTTATCAGTAACACTGAAGCTTTCTTT.

The chain joins TRBV5-1 to TRBJ2-7; weak D call: TRBD1 (5 bases). The CDR3 consists of 12 residues. Deletions cut 5 bases from V and 3 bases from J, with 9 bases between. Germline V gives CDR1 SGHRS, CDR2 YFSETQ. CDR3 nucleotide sequence: TGCGCCAGCAGAATACAGGACTACGAGCAGTACTTC. Translating gives CASRIQDYEQYF. Full variable domain (rest looked up from reference TRBV5-1 and TRBJ2-7): KAGVTQTPRYLIKTRGQQVTLSCSPISGHRSVSWYQQTPGQGLQFLFEYFSETQRNKGNFPGRFSGRQFSNSRSEMNVSTLELGDSALYLCASRIQDYEQYFGPGTRLTVT.

The gene calls are TRBV5-6 and TRBJ1-5; 9 bases fit TRBD1. CDR3 length equals 15 residues. V lost 0 bases to trimming and J lost 4 bases; unmatched junction nucleotides: 2. Germline V gene sequence: CDR1 SGHDT, CDR2 YYEEEE. CDR3 bases: TGTGCCAGCAGCTTGGGGACAGGGGCTAATCAGCCCCAGCATTTT. It specifies CASSLGTGANQPQHF.

The chain employs TRBV9 and TRBJ2-1, with TRBD2 matching over 11 bases. The CDR3 extends over 13 amino acids. The V gene's germline CDR1 is SGDLS and CDR2 YYNGEE. V shed 4 bases, J shed 12 bases, and the junction held 6 bases outside the gene matches. The CDR3 bases are TGTGCCAGCAGCCTTAATAGCGGGAGGGGGCAGTTCTTC. Its translation: CASSLNSGRGQFF. Based on the CDR3 plus reference TRBV9 and TRBJ2-1, the full variable domain is DSGVTQTPKHLITATGQRVTLRCSPRSGDLSVYWYQQSLDQGLQFLIQYYNGEERAKGNILERFSAQQFPDLHSELNLSSLELGDSALYFCASSLNSGRGQFFGPGTRLTVL.

V gene TRBV19 combines with J gene TRBJ1-5, with 9 bases aligning to TRBD1. Germline loops: CDR1 LNHDA, CDR2 SQIVND (reference sequence). V trimming: 8 bases; J trimming: 5 bases; junction bases outside the gene matches: 7. The CDR3 has 14 residues. The DNA for the CDR3 is TGTGCCAGTGCGGGGACAGGGAAGGATCAGCCCCAGCATTTT. Translation: CASAGTGKDQPQHF.

The rearrangement joins TRBV30 to TRBJ2-5, with TRBD2 identical over 9 bases. The DNA end is more similar to TRBJ2-7, so the J call may be wrong. This CDR3 has 13 residues. CDR1 and CDR2 (germline): GTSNPN, SVGIG (reference sequence). DNA for the CDR3: TGTGCCTGGAGTAAGCGGGGGGCTTACGAGCAGTACTTC. It specifies CAWSKRGAYEQYF.

The chain employs TRBV27 and TRBJ2-7, with D perhaps matching TRBD2 (6 bases). The germline V gene has CDR1 MNHEY and CDR2 SMNVEV (reference sequence). V was pared by 5 bases and J by 2 bases, with 13 bases between. The CDR3 runs 14 residues. This CDR3 is CASSTAEGTYEQYF. DNA for the CDR3: TGTGCCAGCAGTACAGCGGAGGGCACCTACGAGCAGTACTTC.

The rearrangement joins TRBV7-8 to TRBJ2-2, with D perhaps TRBD2 (6 bases). The V gene's germline CDR1 is SGHVS and CDR2 FQNEAQ. V was clipped by 0 bases and J by 1 base, with 12 bases between them. The CDR3 spans 17 residues. The CDR3, as DNA: TGTGCCAGCAGCTTAGCGAGTAATAGCGGGAACACCGGGGAGCTGTTTTTT. It is translated as CASSLASNSGNTGELFF.

CDR3 region: CASSAGILNTEAFF. CDR3 DNA sequence: TGTGCCAGCAGCGCCGGGATTTTGAACACTGAAGCTTTCTTT. The V gene is TRBV9, the J gene TRBJ1-1; D ambiguous. This CDR3 has 14 amino acids. With 3 bases removed from V and 0 bases from J, the gap between germline ends came to 9 bases. The germline CDR1 and CDR2 sequences are SGDLS and YYNGEE. Complete variable domain (other parts from reference TRBV9 and TRBJ1-1): DSGVTQTPKHLITATGQRVTLRCSPRSGDLSVYWYQQSLDQGLQFLIQYYNGEERAKGNILERFSAQQFPDLHSELNLSSLELGDSALYFCASSAGILNTEAFFGQGTRLTVV.

This clone was found once. V gene TRBV14 combines with J gene TRBJ2-1; unclear D gene. The V gene's germline CDR1 is SGHDN and CDR2 FVKESK. V was trimmed by 2 bases and J by 0 bases, leaving 11 bases between them. There are 16 residues in the CDR3. The chain's CDR3 is CASSQHAVSSYNEQFF. Written as DNA, the CDR3 is TGTGCCAGCAGCCAACACGCGGTGAGCTCCTACAATGAGCAGTTCTTC. The full variable domain, completed using reference TRBV14 and TRBJ2-1, is EAGVTQFPSHSVIEKGQTVTLRCDPISGHDNLYWYRRVMGKEIKFLLHFVKESKQDESGMPNNRFLAERTGGTYSTLKVQPAELEDSGVYFCASSQHAVSSYNEQFFGPGTRLTVL.

This clone has only one observation. V gene TRBV28 combines with J gene TRBJ2-1; TRBD1 agrees at 8 bases. V was clipped by 5 bases and J by 7 bases; unmatched bases: 10. The CDR3 extends over 15 amino acids. Germline V gene data show CDR1 as MDHEN and CDR2 as SYDVKM. CDR3 DNA: TGTGCCAGCAGTACCCGCGCAGGGGGCGCAAATGAGCAGTTCTTC. Its protein is CASSTRAGGANEQFF.